The subject of this entry is one TCR beta chain. These data are taken from a study of blood T cell repertoires in COVID-19. The trim removed 4 bases at V and 10 bases at J, leaving 12 bases unmatched. CDR1 and CDR2 (germline): SGHTA, FQGNSA. CDR3 size: 16 residues. Across roughly 25 US areas, participants ranged in age from about 18 to 90 years. Clones were read by immunoSEQ multiplex PCR, and TCRdb kept only the in-frame ones, dropping some. The data show 250,000 to 350,000 clones, 88% seen once. V is TRBV7-2 and J is TRBJ2-1; 11 positions agree with TRBD1. The specimen sequenced was PBMCs or T cells enriched from blood (not recorded which). The sequence was obtained from a woman in her fifties or sixties who had recovered from COVID-19. CDR3: CASSWSGTGGGGEQFF. The DNA for the CDR3 is TGTGCCAGCAGCTGGTCCGGGACAGGGGGTGGTGGGGAGCAGTTCTTC.